Listed here are 6 T cell receptor beta chains from one sample, sequenced in a study of Graves' ophthalmopathy and Graves' hyperthyroidism. The sequenced template was RNA, covering the TCR beta CDR3 region. An initial RT-PCR round employing HTBI primers preceded a second-round multiplex PCR. TCRdb itself ran the multiplex PCR reads through MiXCR, one entry per CDR3 protein. This table has 350,000 to 450,000 distinct CDR3 sequences, roughly 21% appearing once. The sequenced sample was peripheral blood. The receptors here all came from a young woman with stable Graves' hyperthyroidism.

This clonotype was counted at least ten times. A much larger clone sits a single nucleotide away, making a read error possible. The chain has TRBV27 and TRBJ1-2; no clear D. Germline loops: CDR1 MNHEY, CDR2 SMNVEV (reference sequence). Trimming removed 4 bases from V and 6 bases from J, with 18 bases in between. This CDR3 comprises 15 residues. The CDR3 DNA reads as TGTGCCAGCAGTTCTTCTCCCGGCAGAGACCATGGCTACACCTTC. The encoded protein is CASSSSPGRDHGYTF.

This clonotype showed up many times. The rearrangement joins TRBV12-3 or TRBV12-4 to TRBJ2-7; 9 nucleotides line up with TRBD2. The CDR3 is made up of 14 amino acids. V shed 5 bases and J 5 bases; nucleotides not matched to a gene: 7. The CDR3 sequence is CASSHSGRGDEQYF. CDR3 bases: TGTGCCAGCAGTCATAGCGGGAGAGGGGACGAGCAGTACTTC.

This clonotype was counted ten times or more. An end of the junction differs from the germline gene, which may be a read error. The genes are TRBV6-5 and TRBJ2-7, with 9 bases lining up with TRBD2. This CDR3 has 13 amino acids. Germline V gene sequence: CDR1 MNHEY, CDR2 SVGAGI. CDR3 sequence: CASQIAGVPLSHF. DNA for the CDR3: TGTGCCAGCCAGATAGCGGGAGTCCCACTCTCTCACTTC.

This clonotype was observed many times. The chain links TRBV12-3 or TRBV12-4 to TRBJ2-4; D may be TRBD1 or TRBD2 (8 bases each). V was shortened by 7 bases and J by 6 bases, with 22 bases between the two germline ends. The CDR3 totals 16 residues. This CDR3 is CASMLRGQAGGNIQYF. CDR3 sequence (DNA): TGTGCCAGCATGTTGCGGGGACAGGCGGGAGGAAACATTCAGTACTTC.

This clonotype was seen ten or more times. V and J are TRBV7-2 and TRBJ2-5, with 12 positions matching TRBD2. Germline V CDR1 and CDR2: SGHTA, FQGNSA. Losses at the gene ends were 5 bases for V and 4 bases for J; bases not matched to a gene: 8. CDR3 length equals 16 residues. In nucleotides, the CDR3 is TGTGCCAGCAGCCTTTCGACTAGCGGGAGAGGAGAGACCCAGTACTTC. This gives the protein CASSLSTSGRGETQYF.

This clonotype was seen many times. DNA of the CDR3: TGCAGTGCTCTAGGCGGTTGGGGTGGAGGGGGCCAAGAGACCCAGTACTTC. Translation gives CSALGGWGGGGQETQYF. J is TRBJ2-5 and V is TRBV20-1, with D perhaps being TRBD1 or TRBD2 (6 bases each). The CDR3 covers 17 residues. The V end lost 5 bases, the J end lost 1 base, and 23 bases lay between the germline ends. Looked up from germline, CDR1 is DFQATT and CDR2 is SNEGSKA (reference sequence).